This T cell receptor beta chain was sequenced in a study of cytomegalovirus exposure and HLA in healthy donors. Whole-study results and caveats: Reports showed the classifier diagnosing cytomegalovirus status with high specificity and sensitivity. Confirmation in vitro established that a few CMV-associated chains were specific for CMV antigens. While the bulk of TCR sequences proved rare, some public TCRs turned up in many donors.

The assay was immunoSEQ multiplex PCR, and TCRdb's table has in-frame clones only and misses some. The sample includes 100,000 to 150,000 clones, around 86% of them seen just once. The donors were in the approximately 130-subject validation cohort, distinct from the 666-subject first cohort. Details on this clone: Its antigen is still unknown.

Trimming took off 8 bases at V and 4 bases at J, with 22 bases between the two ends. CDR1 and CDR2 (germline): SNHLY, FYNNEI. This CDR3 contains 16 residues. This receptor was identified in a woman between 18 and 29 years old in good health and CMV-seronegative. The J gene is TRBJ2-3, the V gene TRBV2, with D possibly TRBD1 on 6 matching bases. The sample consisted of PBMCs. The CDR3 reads CASGMSGASFSDTQYF. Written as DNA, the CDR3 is TGTGCCAGCGGGATGTCAGGGGCATCGTTTTCAGATACGCAGTATTTT.